This TCR beta chain was found in a study of shared clonotypes between healthy human individuals. The overall study: Serving as donors were two women and three men, whose ages spanned 18 to 49. Points from the study as a whole: Sampling used blood alone; tissue repertoires probably differ.

All donors qualified as healthy HIV-negative adults and had experienced no recent acute infections or vaccinations. The test was conducted at deep level. Some clones are missing from TCRdb's copy, which holds only in-frame ones; the method was immunoSEQ multiplex PCR. Of 450,000 to 550,000 clones in the sample, 70% to 80% are singletons; the top ten hold 10% to 15%. This CDR3 has 14 amino acids. Per germline, CDR1 MGHRA and CDR2 YSYEKL. The ends were cut back, 1 base at V and 0 bases at J, with 6 bases in the middle. This clone was counted once. What it recognizes is unknown. The same CDR3 arises from other DNA sequences in this sample as well.

The rearrangement uses TRBV4-1 and TRBJ1-1; D ambiguous. The sample taken for sequencing was PBMCs. The sequence was collected from a woman aged 40-49 years in good health. Some clones in this sample may be carry-over from other donors' samples. The CDR3 nucleotides read TGCGCCAGCAGCCAAGTAGGGTTGAACACTGAAGCTTTCTTT. Its translation is CASSQVGLNTEAFF.